A single sample is the source of the 22 T cell receptor beta chains below, sequenced in a study of T cell responses to AZD1222 COVID-19 vaccine. Some clones are missing from TCRdb's copy, which holds only in-frame ones; the method was immunoSEQ multiplex PCR. The sample yields about 150,000 clones, 85% to 90% seen once. This material consisted of peripheral blood, taken on day 0 of MenACWY control vaccination. The receptor source for this set is an adult in good health.

The V call is TRBV6-4, the J call TRBJ1-4; 10 bases are a match to TRBD1. The junction had 7 bases not matched to a gene; V was cut back by 5 bases and J by 7 bases. The length of the CDR3 is 15 residues. The germline V gene has CDR1 MRHNA and CDR2 SNTAGT. CDR3 DNA: TGTGCCAGCAGTCCGACAGGGGGCGTCGGTGAAAAACTGTTTTTT. Its translation: CASSPTGGVGEKLFF.

The V call is TRBV6-1, the J call TRBJ1-6; D call uncertain. Deletions cut 1 base from V and 9 bases from J, with 7 bases between. This CDR3 has 13 residues. Germline CDR1 MNHNS, CDR2 SASEGT. The CDR3 region has the DNA TGTGCCAGCAGTGAAGGTTGGGGTTCACCCCTCCACTTT. It is translated as CASSEGWGSPLHF.

This rearrangement joins TRBV24-1 to TRBJ1-4; 7 nucleotides agree with TRBD1. The V gene's germline CDR1 is KGHDR and CDR2 SFDVKD. This CDR3 has 13 residues. The junction had 5 bases not matched to a gene; V was cut back by 9 bases and J by 5 bases. CDR3 sequence reads: CATGTATNEKLFF. CDR3 sequence (DNA): TGTGCCACCGGGACAGCCACCAATGAAAAACTGTTTTTT.

The V and J genes are TRBV18 and TRBJ1-5; the match to TRBD1 covers 10 bases. J gave up 12 bases and V 6 bases, and 14 bases lay outside the gene matches. The CDR3 runs to 15 residues. Per germline, CDR1 KGHSH and CDR2 LQKENI. The chain's CDR3 is CASSPSGTGVVGQHF. The CDR3 coding sequence is TGTGCCAGCTCCCCCTCTGGGACAGGGGTCGTTGGCCAGCATTTT. Full variable domain (missing parts from reference TRBV18 and TRBJ1-5): NAGVMQNPRHLVRRRGQEARLRCSPMKGHSHVYWYRQLPEEGLKFMVYLQKENIIDESGMPKERFSAEFPKEGPSILRIQQVVRGDSAAYFCASSPSGTGVVGQHFGDGTRLSIL.

V usage is TRBV5-1 and J usage is TRBJ1-3; 8 bases align to TRBD1. The CDR3 extends over 18 amino acids. Germline V gene data show CDR1 as SGHRS and CDR2 as YFSETQ. Unmatched junction bases numbered 11, after V lost 0 bases and J lost 3 bases. CDR3 loop: CASSLGRTGPVGGNTIYF. Here the CDR3 DNA reads TGCGCCAGCAGCTTGGGTAGGACAGGGCCGGTTGGTGGAAACACCATATATTTT. Full variable domain (outside the CDR3, taken from reference TRBV5-1 and TRBJ1-3): KAGVTQTPRYLIKTRGQQVTLSCSPISGHRSVSWYQQTPGQGLQFLFEYFSETQRNKGNFPGRFSGRQFSNSRSEMNVSTLELGDSALYLCASSLGRTGPVGGNTIYFGEGSWLTVV.

This chain connects TRBV3-1 (or the pseudogene TRBV3-2) to TRBJ2-7, with a possible D match to TRBD2 (6 bases). The germline CDR1 and CDR2 sequences are LGHDT and YNNKEL (reference sequence). V lost 5 bases and J 1 base, leaving 18 bases between the germline ends. The CDR3 extends over 16 amino acids. Here the CDR3 DNA reads TGTGCCAGCAGCACCCGTACCGGGACTCCGTCCTACGAGCAGTACTTC. It codes for CASSTRTGTPSYEQYF.

The chain is built from TRBV28 and TRBJ2-7; D possibly matches TRBD1 or TRBD2 (5 bases each). Germline values: CDR1 MDHEN, CDR2 SYDVKM. The V end lost 6 bases, the J end lost 2 bases, and 14 bases lay between the germline ends. This CDR3 contains 14 residues. CDR3 in amino acids: CASSVATEAYEQYV. The CDR3 bases are TGTGCCAGCAGCGTAGCGACAGAAGCCTACGAGCAGTACGTC.

The V gene is TRBV7-6, the J gene TRBJ2-3; 8 bases fit TRBD2. The germline V gene encodes CDR1 SGHVS and CDR2 FNYEAQ. V shed 5 bases, J shed 2 bases, and the junction held 9 bases outside the gene matches. CDR3 size: 16 residues. The CDR3 is CASSEIASGLTDTQYF. CDR3 nucleotide sequence: TGTGCCAGCAGCGAAATTGCTAGCGGGCTCACAGATACGCAGTATTTT.

The chain is built from TRBV6-1 and TRBJ1-5, with unresolved D. This CDR3 contains 13 residues. In germline, CDR1 is MNHNS, CDR2 SASEGT. V was shortened by 2 bases and J by 7 bases, with 9 bases between the two germline ends. As DNA, the CDR3 is TGTGCCAGCAGTGAATTGAGGGCCCAGCCCCAGCATTTT. It translates to CASSELRAQPQHF.

The rearrangement uses TRBV7-8 and TRBJ1-6; 10 bases fit TRBD1. The germline CDR1 and CDR2 sequences are SGHVS and FQNEAQ. V lost 3 bases and J lost 9; bases outside the gene matches: 11. CDR3 length: 17 amino acids. CDR3: CASSFRQGARNFSPLHF. CDR3 nucleotides: TGTGCCAGCAGCTTCAGACAGGGGGCAAGGAATTTTTCACCCCTCCACTTT.

The chain is built from TRBV5-4 and TRBJ1-2; D is ambiguous. V was pared by 4 bases and J by 3 bases, with 10 bases between. CDR1 SGHNT and CDR2 YYREEE come from the germline V gene (reference sequence). CDR3 length: 13 residues. CDR3 bases: TGTGCCAGCAGCGCCGATAACTACTATGGCTACACCTTC. Protein: CASSADNYYGYTF. Supplemented by reference TRBV5-4 and TRBJ1-2, the full variable domain reads ETGVTQSPTHLIKTRGQQVTLRCSSQSGHNTVSWYQQALGQGPQFIFQYYREEENGRGNFPPRFSGLQFPNYSSELNVNALELDDSALYLCASSADNYYGYTFGSGTRLTVV.

V gene TRBV20-1 combines with J gene TRBJ1-1; D remains unclear. Looked up from germline, CDR1 is DFQATT and CDR2 is SNEGSKA (reference sequence). The CDR3 has 11 amino acids. The ends were cut back, 1 base at V and 6 bases at J, with 6 bases in the middle. CDR3 DNA: TGCAGTGCTAGAGGCGGCCCTGAAGCTTTCTTT. Protein: CSARGGPEAFF.

The chain joins TRBV4-1 to TRBJ1-5; D unclear. CDR3 length equals 16 residues. Looked up from germline, CDR1 is MGHRA and CDR2 is YSYEKL. V lost 0 bases and J 2 bases, leaving 11 bases between the germline ends. CDR3 sequence reads: CASSQEVSRGNQPQHF. The DNA of the CDR3 is TGCGCCAGCAGCCAAGAGGTCTCACGGGGCAATCAGCCCCAGCATTTT.

The V and J genes are TRBV11-2 and TRBJ1-4; 7 nucleotides match TRBD1. V was clipped by 4 bases and J by 0 bases; unmatched bases: 11. The CDR3 spans 18 residues. Per germline, CDR1 SGHAT and CDR2 FQNNGV. The CDR3 DNA reads as TGTGCCAGCAGCTCTAGAGGGAGACAGGGAACAACTAATGAAAAACTGTTTTTT. Translating gives CASSSRGRQGTTNEKLFF.

The chain joins TRBV29-1 to TRBJ1-1; D not certain. Trimming pared 4 bases from V and 1 base from J, leaving 7 bases between. The CDR3 spans 12 residues. Germline lookup yields CDR1 SQVTM and CDR2 ANQGSEA. The CDR3 is CSVVPANTEAFF. The CDR3, as DNA: TGCAGCGTTGTCCCAGCGAACACTGAAGCTTTCTTT.

The chain employs TRBV3-1 (or the pseudogene TRBV3-2) and TRBJ2-5; 8 positions match TRBD2. With 10 bases clipped from V and 1 base from J, the junction kept 8 bases outside the gene matches. The CDR3 is 14 residues long. Germline V gene lookup returns CDR1 LGHDT and CDR2 YNNKEL (reference sequence). The CDR3 protein is CATRPGGLQETQYF. CDR3 in DNA: TGTGCCACACGTCCGGGGGGGCTCCAAGAGACCCAGTACTTC.

The gene calls are TRBV19 and TRBJ2-7; 7 positions match TRBD1. CDR3 size: 16 residues. CDR1 and CDR2 from the germline V gene are LNHDA and SQIVND (reference sequence). The trim removed 5 bases at V and 0 bases at J, leaving 10 bases unmatched. DNA of the CDR3: TGTGCCAGTAGTCCTAGGGACAGCTCCAGCTCCTACGAGCAGTACTTC. Protein: CASSPRDSSSSYEQYF.

In this sample, this clone turned up a few times. The V gene is TRBV6-5, the J gene TRBJ2-3; 9 bases line up with TRBD2. The CDR3 runs 13 residues. The V and J ends lost 6 bases and 4 bases, in that order; junction bases with no gene match: 2. The germline V gene encodes CDR1 MNHEY and CDR2 SVGAGI. The CDR3 region is CASRRLAADTQYF. In nucleotides, the CDR3 is TGTGCCAGCAGGCGACTAGCGGCAGATACGCAGTATTTT.

This clone was observed a handful of times. The chain is built from TRBV9 and TRBJ2-1, with D possibly being TRBD1 (6 bases). Looked up from germline, CDR1 is SGDLS and CDR2 is YYNGEE. The CDR3 contains 14 residues. The V end lost 0 bases, the J end lost 4 bases, and 8 bases lay between the germline ends. The CDR3 spells CASSVGTAYNEQFF. The CDR3 DNA reads TGTGCCAGCAGCGTAGGGACAGCATACAATGAGCAGTTCTTC.

The rearrangement uses TRBV5-1 and TRBJ1-6; D not resolved. Between the trimmed V and J ends, which lost 0 bases and 6 bases, there was a span of 10 bases. The CDR3 loop spans 15 amino acids. CDR1 is SGHRS, CDR2 YFSETQ, per germline. CDR3 DNA: TGCGCCAGCAGCTTGGCCGGGGTCCCTAATTCACCCCTCCACTTT. Its translation is CASSLAGVPNSPLHF.

The chain recombines TRBV30 with TRBJ1-1; D is ambiguous. From germline, CDR1 is GTSNPN and CDR2 SVGIG (reference sequence). The V gene lost 2 bases and the J gene lost 11 bases, with 12 bases spanning the gap. CDR3 length equals 11 residues. CDR3 amino acids: CAWSKTQAAFF. Written as DNA, the CDR3 is TGTGCCTGGAGTAAAACACAAGCCGCTTTCTTT.

The V and J genes are TRBV13 and TRBJ1-5; 12 bases agree with TRBD1. The CDR3 spans 15 residues. Unmatched junction bases numbered 3, after V lost 3 bases and J lost 6 bases. Germline values: CDR1 PRHDT, CDR2 FYEKMQ (reference sequence). The DNA for the CDR3 is TGTGCCAGCAGCTTGGGACAGGGGGCAGGTCAGCCCCAGCATTTT. Translating gives CASSLGQGAGQPQHF. The variable domain in full, completed from reference TRBV13 and TRBJ1-5, reads AAGVIQSPRHLIKEKRETATLKCYPIPRHDTVYWYQQGPGQDPQFLISFYEKMQSDKGSIPDRFSAQQFSDYHSELNMSSLELGDSALYFCASSLGQGAGQPQHFGDGTRLSIL.